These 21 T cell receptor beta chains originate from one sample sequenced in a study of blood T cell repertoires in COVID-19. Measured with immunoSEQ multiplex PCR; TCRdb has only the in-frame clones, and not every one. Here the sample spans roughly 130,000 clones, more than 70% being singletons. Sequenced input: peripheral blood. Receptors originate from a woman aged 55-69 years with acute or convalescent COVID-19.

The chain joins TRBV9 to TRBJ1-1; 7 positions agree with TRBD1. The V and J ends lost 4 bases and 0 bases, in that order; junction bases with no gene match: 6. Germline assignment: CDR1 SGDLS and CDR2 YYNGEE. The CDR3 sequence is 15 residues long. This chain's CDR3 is CASSLRQGMNTEAFF. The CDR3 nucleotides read TGTGCCAGCAGCCTTCGACAGGGAATGAACACTGAAGCTTTCTTT.

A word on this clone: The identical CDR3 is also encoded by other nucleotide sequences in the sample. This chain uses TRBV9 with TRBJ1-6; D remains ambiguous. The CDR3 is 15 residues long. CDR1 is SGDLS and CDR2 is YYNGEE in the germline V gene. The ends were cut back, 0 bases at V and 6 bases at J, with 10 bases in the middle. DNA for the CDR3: TGTGCCAGCAGCGTAGAGGGCGGACTTAATTCACCCCTCCACTTT. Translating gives CASSVEGGLNSPLHF.

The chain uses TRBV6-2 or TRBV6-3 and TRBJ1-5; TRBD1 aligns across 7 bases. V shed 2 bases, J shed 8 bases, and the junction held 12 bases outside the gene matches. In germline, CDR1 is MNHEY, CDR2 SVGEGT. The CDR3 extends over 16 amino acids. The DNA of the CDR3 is TGTGCCAGCAGTTACGCGACTGGACAGGCCTCCGAGCCCCAGCATTTT. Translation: CASSYATGQASEPQHF.

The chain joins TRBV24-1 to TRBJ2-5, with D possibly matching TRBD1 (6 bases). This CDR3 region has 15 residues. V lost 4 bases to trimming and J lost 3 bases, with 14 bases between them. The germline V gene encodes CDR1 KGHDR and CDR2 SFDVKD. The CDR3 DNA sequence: TGTGCCACCAGTGAGGGTACAGGGATCGAAGAGACCCAGTACTTC. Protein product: CATSEGTGIEETQYF.

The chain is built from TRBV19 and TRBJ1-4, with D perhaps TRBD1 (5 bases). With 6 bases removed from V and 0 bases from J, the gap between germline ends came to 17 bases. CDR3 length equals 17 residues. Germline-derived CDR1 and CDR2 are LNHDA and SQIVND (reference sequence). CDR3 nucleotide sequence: TGTGCCAGTAGCGGGGGGATAGGACTTGCAACTAATGAAAAACTGTTTTTT. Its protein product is CASSGGIGLATNEKLFF.

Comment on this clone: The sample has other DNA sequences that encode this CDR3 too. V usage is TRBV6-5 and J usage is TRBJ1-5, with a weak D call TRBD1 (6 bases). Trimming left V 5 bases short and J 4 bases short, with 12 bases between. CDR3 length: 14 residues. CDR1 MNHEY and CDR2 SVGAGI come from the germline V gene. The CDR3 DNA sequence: TGTGCCAGCAGTCCCAGGGGTCGGAATCAGCCCCAGCATTTT. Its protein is CASSPRGRNQPQHF.

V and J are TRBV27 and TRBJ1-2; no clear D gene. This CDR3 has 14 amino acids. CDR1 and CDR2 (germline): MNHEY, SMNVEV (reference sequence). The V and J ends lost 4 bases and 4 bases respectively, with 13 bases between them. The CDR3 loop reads CASSSLGSLYGYTF. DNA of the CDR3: TGTGCCAGCAGTTCCCTGGGCAGCCTCTATGGCTACACCTTC.

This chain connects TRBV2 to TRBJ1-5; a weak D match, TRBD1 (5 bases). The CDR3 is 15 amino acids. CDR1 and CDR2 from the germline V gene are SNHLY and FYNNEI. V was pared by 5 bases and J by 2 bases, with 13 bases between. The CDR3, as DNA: TGTGCCAGCAGTTATCTACGGGGGGGCAATCAGCCCCAGCATTTT. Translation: CASSYLRGGNQPQHF.

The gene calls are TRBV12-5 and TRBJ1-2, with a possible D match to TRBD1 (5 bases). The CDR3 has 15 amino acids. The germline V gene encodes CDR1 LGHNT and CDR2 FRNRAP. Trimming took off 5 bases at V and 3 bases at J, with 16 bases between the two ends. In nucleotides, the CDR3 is TGTGCTAGTGGTCTACCATCCACAGGTGACTATGGCTACACCTTC. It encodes CASGLPSTGDYGYTF.

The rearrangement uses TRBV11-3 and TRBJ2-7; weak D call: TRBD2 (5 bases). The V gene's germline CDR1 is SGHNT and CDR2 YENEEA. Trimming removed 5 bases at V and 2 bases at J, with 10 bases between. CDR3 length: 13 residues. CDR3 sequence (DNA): TGTGCCAGCAGCGGGCAGGAGGCCTACGAGCAGTACTTC. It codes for CASSGQEAYEQYF.

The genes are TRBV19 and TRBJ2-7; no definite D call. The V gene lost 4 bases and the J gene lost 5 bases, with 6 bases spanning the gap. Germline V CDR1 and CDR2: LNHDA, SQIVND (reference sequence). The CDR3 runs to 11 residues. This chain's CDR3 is CASSRDNEQYF. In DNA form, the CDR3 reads TGTGCCAGTAGTAGAGACAACGAGCAGTACTTC. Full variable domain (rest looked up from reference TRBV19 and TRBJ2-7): DGGITQSPKYLFRKEGQNVTLSCEQNLNHDAMYWYRQDPGQGLRLIYYSQIVNDFQKGDIAEGYSVSREKKESFPLTVTSAQKNPTAFYLCASSRDNEQYFGPGTRLTVT.

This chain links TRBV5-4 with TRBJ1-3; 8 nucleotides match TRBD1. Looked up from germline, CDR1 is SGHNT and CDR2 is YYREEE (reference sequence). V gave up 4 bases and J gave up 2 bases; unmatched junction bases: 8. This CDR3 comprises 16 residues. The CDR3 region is CASSLLDRGAGNTIYF. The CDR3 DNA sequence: TGTGCCAGCAGCCTATTAGACAGGGGAGCTGGAAACACCATATATTTT.

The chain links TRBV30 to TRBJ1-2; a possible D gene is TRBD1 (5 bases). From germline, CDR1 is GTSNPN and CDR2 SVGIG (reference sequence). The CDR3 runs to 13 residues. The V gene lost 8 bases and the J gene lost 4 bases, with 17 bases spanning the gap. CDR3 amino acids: CAGKGAVTYGYTF. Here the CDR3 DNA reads TGTGCCGGAAAAGGGGCAGTCACCTATGGCTACACCTTC.

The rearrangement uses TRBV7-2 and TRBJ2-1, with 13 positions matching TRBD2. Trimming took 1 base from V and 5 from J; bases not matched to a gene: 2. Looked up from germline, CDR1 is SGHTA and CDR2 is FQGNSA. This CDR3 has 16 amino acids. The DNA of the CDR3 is TGTGCCAGCAGCTTAGTACTAGCGGGAGGGGACAATGAGCAGTTCTTC. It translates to CASSLVLAGGDNEQFF.

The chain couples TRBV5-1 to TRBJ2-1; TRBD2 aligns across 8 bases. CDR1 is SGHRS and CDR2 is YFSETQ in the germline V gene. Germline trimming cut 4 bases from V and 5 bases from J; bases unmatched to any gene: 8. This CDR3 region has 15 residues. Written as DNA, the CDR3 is TGCGCCAGCAGCCTCCGGCGGGGGGACCACAATGAGCAGTTCTTC. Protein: CASSLRRGDHNEQFF.

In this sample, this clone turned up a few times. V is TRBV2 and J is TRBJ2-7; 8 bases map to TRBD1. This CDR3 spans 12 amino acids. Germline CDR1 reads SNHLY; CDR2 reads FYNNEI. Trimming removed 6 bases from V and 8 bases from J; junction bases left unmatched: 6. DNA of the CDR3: TGTGCCAGCAGGGGGACAGGCTTCAAGCAGTACTTC. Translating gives CASRGTGFKQYF.

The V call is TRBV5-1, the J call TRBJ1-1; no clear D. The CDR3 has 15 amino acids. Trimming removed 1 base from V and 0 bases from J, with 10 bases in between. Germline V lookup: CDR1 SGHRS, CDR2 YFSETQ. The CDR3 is CASSLISGLNTEAFF. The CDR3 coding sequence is TGCGCCAGCAGCTTGATCTCAGGTTTGAACACTGAAGCTTTCTTT.

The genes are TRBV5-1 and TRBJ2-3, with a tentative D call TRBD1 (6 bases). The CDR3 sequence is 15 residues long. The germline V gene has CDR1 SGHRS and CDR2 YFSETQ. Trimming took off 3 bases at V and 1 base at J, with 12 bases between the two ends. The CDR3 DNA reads TGCGCCAGCAGCTCACAGGGTCAGGGCACAGATACGCAGTATTTT. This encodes CASSSQGQGTDTQYF.

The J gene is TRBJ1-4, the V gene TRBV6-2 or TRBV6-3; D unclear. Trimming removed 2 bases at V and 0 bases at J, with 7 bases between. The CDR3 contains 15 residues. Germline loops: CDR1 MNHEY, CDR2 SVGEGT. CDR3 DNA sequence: TGTGCCAGCAGTTACGCGATTGCAACTAATGAAAAACTGTTTTTT. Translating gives CASSYAIATNEKLFF.

The CDR3 DNA is TGTGCCAGCACCCGGACTAGCGGGAGTACCGGGGAGCTGTTTTTT. Protein product: CASTRTSGSTGELFF. V and J are TRBV9 and TRBJ2-2, with 13 bases lining up with TRBD2. V gave up 6 bases and J gave up 5 bases; unmatched junction bases: 4. In germline, CDR1 is SGDLS, CDR2 YYNGEE. The CDR3 is 15 amino acids.

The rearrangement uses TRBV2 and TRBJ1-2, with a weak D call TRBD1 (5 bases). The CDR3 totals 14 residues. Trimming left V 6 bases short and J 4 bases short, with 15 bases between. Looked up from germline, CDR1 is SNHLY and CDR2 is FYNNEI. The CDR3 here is CASRIAGEFYGYTF. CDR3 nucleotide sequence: TGTGCCAGCAGGATCGCGGGGGAATTCTATGGCTACACCTTC.